The next 23 T cell receptor beta chains were all read from a single sample in a study of cytomegalovirus exposure and HLA in healthy donors. The PCR ran on 60 Vbeta and 13 Jbeta primers. Profiling relied on immunoSEQ multiplex PCR, and the TCRdb table lists in-frame clones only, not all of them. The sample records 90,000 to 120,000 clones, about 84% being singletons. Sequencing was done on a sample of PBMCs. The receptors stem from a man aged 25-45 years in good health and CMV-seronegative.

The chain is built from TRBV28 and TRBJ2-3; TRBD2 agrees at 7 bases. The length of the CDR3 is 15 residues. Per the germline V gene, CDR1 is MDHEN and CDR2 is SYDVKM. The V gene end was trimmed by 1 base and the J gene end by 3 bases; junction bases not matched to a gene: 4. Written as DNA, the CDR3 is TGTGCCAGCAGTTTATCGGGGGGTTGGACAGATACGCAGTATTTT. It translates to CASSLSGGWTDTQYF.

V is TRBV6-1 and J is TRBJ2-1; 9 nucleotides line up with TRBD2. CDR1 and CDR2 (germline): MNHNS, SASEGT. The CDR3 runs 14 residues. The trim removed 8 bases at V and 3 bases at J, leaving 5 bases unmatched. The CDR3 sequence: CASVGAGGYNEQFF. CDR3 coding DNA: TGTGCCAGCGTAGGAGCGGGAGGCTACAATGAGCAGTTCTTC.

The chain carries TRBV6-1 and TRBJ1-2, with D perhaps matching TRBD1 (6 bases). The CDR3 has 14 residues. V was clipped by 4 bases and J by 4 bases, with 13 bases between them. CDR1 MNHNS and CDR2 SASEGT come from the germline V gene. CDR3 DNA sequence: TGTGCCAGCAGTGTACAGGGCGTACTCTATGGCTACACCTTC. Protein: CASSVQGVLYGYTF.

The CDR3 nucleotides are TGTGCCAGCAGTACCGCGGGGACAGCTAGCTCCGATGAGCAGTTCTTC. Its protein product is CASSTAGTASSDEQFF. This chain joins TRBV6-4 and TRBJ2-1, with D possibly being TRBD1 (7 bases). The germline V gene encodes CDR1 MRHNA and CDR2 SNTAGT. This CDR3 comprises 16 residues. The V end was cut by 5 bases, the J end by 8 bases, with 22 bases between.

CDR3 in amino acids: CASSPGLGRPETQYF. In DNA form, the CDR3 reads TGTGCCAGCAGCCCGGGACTAGGAAGGCCCGAGACCCAGTACTTC. The chain joins TRBV5-6 to TRBJ2-5; TRBD2 matches 8 bases. Germline CDR1 is SGHDT and CDR2 is YYEEEE. This CDR3 has 15 residues. V shed 4 bases and J 5 bases; nucleotides not matched to a gene: 10.

This clone was observed a few times. The chain joins TRBV6-1 to TRBJ1-4; tentatively, D is TRBD1 (5 bases). The length of the CDR3 is 16 residues. Germline-derived CDR1 and CDR2 are MNHNS and SASEGT. V lost 0 bases and J 3 bases, leaving 11 bases between the germline ends. Here the CDR3 DNA reads TGTGCCAGCAGTGAAGCAGTAAGGGGCTCTAATGAAAAACTGTTTTTT. This gives the protein CASSEAVRGSNEKLFF.

The chain has TRBV5-1 and TRBJ1-1; D not resolved. CDR3 length: 13 amino acids. The V gene lost 1 base and the J gene lost 11 bases, with 15 bases spanning the gap. CDR1 is SGHRS and CDR2 is YFSETQ in the germline V gene. CDR3 in amino acids: CASSLSFLSGAFF. The CDR3 DNA reads TGCGCCAGCAGCTTGTCTTTCCTTTCGGGGGCTTTCTTT.

This chain joins TRBV6-4 and TRBJ2-1, with 11 bases aligning to TRBD2. Germline CDR1 MRHNA, CDR2 SNTAGT. The CDR3 contains 15 residues. With V trimmed by 3 bases and J by 6 bases, 4 bases remained unmatched. The CDR3 protein is CASSETSGGFNEQFF. Here the CDR3 DNA reads TGTGCCAGCAGTGAAACTAGCGGGGGTTTCAATGAGCAGTTCTTC.

This clone has just one count. The J gene is TRBJ1-1, the V gene TRBV6-5; tentatively, D is TRBD1 (5 bases). The CDR3 is made up of 12 amino acids. Trimming cost V 7 bases and J 5 bases, with 11 bases left between them. Germline V CDR1 and CDR2: MNHEY, SVGAGI. CDR3 nucleotides: TGTGCCAGCACGGGGGGGTTGACTGAAGCTTTCTTT. It specifies CASTGGLTEAFF.

This clone occurred a few times. The rearrangement uses TRBV14 and TRBJ1-1; possibly TRBD1 for D (6 bases). The germline V gene has CDR1 SGHDN and CDR2 FVKESK. This CDR3 has 14 amino acids. V was trimmed by 6 bases and J by 0 bases, leaving 11 bases between them. In DNA form, the CDR3 reads TGTGCCAGCAGTGGACAGTTCATGAACACTGAAGCTTTCTTT. Its translation is CASSGQFMNTEAFF.

This chain connects TRBV5-6 to TRBJ1-1; possible D gene TRBD1, 5 bases. Trimming took off 2 bases at V and 11 bases at J, with 16 bases between the two ends. This CDR3 spans 13 amino acids. Germline CDR1 and CDR2: SGHDT and YYEEEE. The CDR3 here is CASSFTGGIRAFF. DNA for the CDR3: TGTGCCAGCAGCTTTACAGGTGGAATACGGGCTTTCTTT.

This clone was observed a handful of times. For the CDR3, the DNA is TGCGCCAGCAGTGAGCCGGACAGTAATGAGCAGTTCTTC. Translating gives CASSEPDSNEQFF. The V call is TRBV10-1, the J call TRBJ2-1, with D possibly TRBD1 on 6 matching bases. The CDR3 spans 13 residues. Trimming cost V 2 bases and J 7 bases, with 9 bases left between them. Germline CDR1 is WNHNN and CDR2 is SYGVQD (reference sequence).

The rearrangement joins TRBV11-3 to TRBJ2-1; D unresolved. Germline V CDR1 and CDR2: SGHNT, YENEEA. V shed 0 bases and J shed 6 bases, with 9 bases lying between them. This CDR3 region has 14 residues. The CDR3 nucleotides read TGTGCCAGCAGCTTAGAGGAGAGCAGCAATGAGCAGTTCTTC. This gives the protein CASSLEESSNEQFF.

The gene calls are TRBV4-2 and TRBJ2-2; 9 positions match TRBD2. V lost 4 bases and J lost 5; bases outside the gene matches: 8. The CDR3 contains 16 residues. Germline V gene lookup returns CDR1 LGHNA and CDR2 YNFKEQ. The CDR3 bases are TGTGCCAGCAGCCCTTCGGGACTAGCTTTAACCGGGGAGCTGTTTTTT. It encodes CASSPSGLALTGELFF.

This chain uses TRBV6-5 with TRBJ1-5, with a possible D match to TRBD1 (6 bases). Trimming stripped 6 bases from V and 6 bases from J, with 12 bases between. This CDR3 region has 13 residues. The germline gives CDR1 MNHEY, CDR2 SVGAGI. The CDR3 DNA is TGTGCCAGCAGCACAGGGTCCCTTCAGCCCCAGCATTTT. As protein: CASSTGSLQPQHF.

The chain links TRBV21-1 to TRBJ1-1; the D call of TRBD1 is as the table states it, not checked on the DNA. TRBV21-1 is designated a pseudogene. The CDR3 is made up of 15 amino acids. The CDR3 region is CASSTGTGPPRGAFF. For the CDR3, the DNA is TGTGCCAGCAGCACCGGGACAGGGCCACCCCGCGGAGCTTTCTTT.

This chain links TRBV5-1 with TRBJ2-6; the D is unclear. This CDR3 contains 17 residues. Germline values: CDR1 SGHRS, CDR2 YFSETQ. With 0 bases removed from V and 4 bases from J, the gap between germline ends came to 14 bases. This chain's CDR3 is CASSLETPRPGANVLTF. CDR3 nucleotide sequence: TGCGCCAGCAGCTTGGAGACTCCCCGACCGGGGGCCAACGTCCTGACTTTC.

This clone was detected once. The chain employs TRBV6-1 and TRBJ1-5, with 8 bases identical to TRBD1. CDR1 and CDR2 from the germline V gene are MNHNS and SASEGT. V was pared by 7 bases and J by 6 bases, with 11 bases of the junction left unmatched. The CDR3 consists of 15 residues. Written as DNA, the CDR3 is TGTGCCAGCAATTCCGACAGGGGCGGGAGTCAGCCCCAGCATTTT. It translates to CASNSDRGGSQPQHF.

This sequence joins TRBV15 and TRBJ2-7; TRBD1 matches 10 bases. Trimming at V came to 5 bases and at J to 5 bases, leaving 9 bases not matched to a gene. Germline loops: CDR1 LNHNV, CDR2 YYDKDF (reference sequence). The CDR3 has 15 residues. Written as DNA, the CDR3 is TGTGCCACCAGCCTGACATGGACAGGGGGTAACGAGCAGTACTTC. Amino acids: CATSLTWTGGNEQYF.

This clone turned up a few times. The rearrangement uses TRBV30 and TRBJ2-7; the D gene is possibly TRBD2 (7 bases). Trimming removed 7 bases at V and 2 bases at J, with 18 bases between. This CDR3 is built from 14 residues. Germline-derived CDR1 and CDR2 are GTSNPN and SVGIG (reference sequence). CDR3 loop: CASNRGGGPYEQYF. In DNA, the CDR3 is TGTGCCTCCAACCGCGGCGGGGGCCCCTACGAGCAGTACTTC.

The V call is TRBV29-1, the J call TRBJ2-7; 8 bases are a match to TRBD2. Trimming took 2 bases from V and 0 from J; bases not matched to a gene: 6. Germline V gene lookup returns CDR1 SQVTM and CDR2 ANQGSEA. This CDR3 spans 15 amino acids. The CDR3 is CSVERVSGGSYEQYF. The CDR3 bases are TGCAGCGTTGAAAGGGTGAGCGGGGGCTCCTACGAGCAGTACTTC.

The chain combines TRBV19 with TRBJ2-1; maybe TRBD1 (5 bases). The CDR3 runs to 13 residues. The V gene lost 8 bases and the J gene lost 9 bases, with 17 bases spanning the gap. Germline V gives CDR1 LNHDA, CDR2 SQIVND (reference sequence). In DNA, the CDR3 is TGTGCCAGTCAACACCCAGCAAGGGGTGAGCAGTTCTTC. This codes for CASQHPARGEQFF.

The chain uses TRBV7-8 and TRBJ1-6, with D hard to call. Germline V gene lookup returns CDR1 SGHVS and CDR2 FQNEAQ. Trimming removed 3 bases from V and 6 bases from J, with 12 bases in between. The CDR3 is 15 amino acids. The CDR3 region is CASSFAGRSNSPLHF. Here the CDR3 DNA reads TGTGCCAGCAGCTTTGCGGGCAGATCTAATTCACCCCTCCACTTT.